This TCR beta chain is from a study of cytomegalovirus exposure and HLA in healthy donors. Across the whole study: Unique TCR beta sequences numbering approximately 120 million came from 150 million to 200 million T cells in an earlier analysis. Findings of the study overall: Researchers counted around 180 TCR beta chains as cytomegalovirus-associated. CMV serostatus was the sole immune exposure information available.

PCR was performed using 60 Vbeta and 13 Jbeta primers. The protocol was immunoSEQ multiplex PCR, while the TCRdb copy is restricted to in-frame clones and leaves out a portion. The data hold roughly 120,000 clones, with approximately 80% observed a single time. Between the trimmed V and J ends, which lost 5 bases and 5 bases, there was a span of 18 bases. The CDR3 loop spans 15 amino acids. Germline lookup yields CDR1 SGHRS and CDR2 YFSETQ. About this clone itself: Antigen: not known.

What was sequenced was PBMCs. This receptor was taken from a female donor in good health and CMV-seropositive. The J gene is TRBJ2-3, the V gene TRBV5-1; a weak D match, TRBD2 (6 bases). The CDR3 here is CASRKYGGEEDTQYF. The CDR3 DNA reads as TGCGCCAGCAGAAAGTACGGGGGTGAAGAAGATACGCAGTATTTT.